These T cell receptor beta chains were read from a single sample in a study of blood T cell repertoires in COVID-19. The protocol was immunoSEQ multiplex PCR, while the TCRdb copy is restricted to in-frame clones and leaves out a portion. The sample includes 150,000 to 200,000 clones, approximately 90% seen only once; the top ten take around 0.53%. The specimen sequenced was peripheral blood. All receptors derive from a man aged 50 to 59 with acute or convalescent COVID-19. Each CDR3 is given with its conserved first and last residue. The order of the fields is V gene, J gene, D gene, clone size, CDR3 DNA, CDR3 protein. A D gene is named only where the DNA matches it firmly. The listing skips clone size in some rows; elsewhere it reads once, few, many or a size class.

v_gene: TRBV5-1
j_gene: TRBJ1-1
d_gene: TRBD1
abundance: -
CDR3nt: TGCGCCAGCAGCCTCGGGACAGGGGGCGCGGAAGCTTTCTTT
CDR3aa: CASSLGTGGAEAFF

v_gene: TRBV25-1
j_gene: TRBJ2-3
d_gene: TRBD2
abundance: once
CDR3nt: TGTGCCACCCTAGCGGGAGTGTCGGATACGCAGTATTTT
CDR3aa: CATLAGVSDTQYF

v_gene: TRBV28
j_gene: TRBJ1-3
d_gene: -
abundance: -
CDR3nt: TGTGCCAGCAGGTTAGCGGGGGCTGGAAACACCATATATTTT
CDR3aa: CASRLAGAGNTIYF

v_gene: TRBV4-1
j_gene: TRBJ2-2
d_gene: TRBD1
abundance: -
CDR3nt: TGCGCCAGCAGCCAAGGTTTAGGGACAGGGGAGGCCGGGGAGCTGTTTTTT
CDR3aa: CASSQGLGTGEAGELFF

v_gene: TRBV27
j_gene: TRBJ1-6
d_gene: -
abundance: -
CDR3nt: TGTGCCAGCAGTCCTGATCGTGCCCTAAGCTCCTATAATTCACCCCTCCACTTT
CDR3aa: CASSPDRALSSYNSPLHF

v_gene: TRBV7-9
j_gene: TRBJ2-2
d_gene: -
abundance: -
CDR3nt: TGTGCCAGCAGCCCCGCGGGAATCGCGAACACCGGGGAGCTGTTTTTT
CDR3aa: CASSPAGIANTGELFF

v_gene: TRBV10-3
j_gene: TRBJ1-2
d_gene: TRBD1
abundance: -
CDR3nt: TGTGCCACTCCGGGACAGGGGGCGAATGGCTACACCTTC
CDR3aa: CATPGQGANGYTF

v_gene: TRBV6-6
j_gene: TRBJ1-1
d_gene: TRBD1
abundance: few
CDR3nt: TGTGCCAGCAGCCAACAGGGGGCAACGGAAGCTTTCTTT
CDR3aa: CASSQQGATEAFF

v_gene: TRBV11-2
j_gene: TRBJ2-5
d_gene: -
abundance: -
CDR3nt: TGTGCCAGCAGCTTAAGCGAGGGCGGGGCAGGGGAGACCCAGTACTTC
CDR3aa: CASSLSEGGAGETQYF

v_gene: TRBV28
j_gene: TRBJ1-5
d_gene: TRBD1
abundance: few
CDR3nt: TGTGCCAGCAGTCCGGGACAGCTGAGCAATCAGCCCCAGCATTTT
CDR3aa: CASSPGQLSNQPQHF

v_gene: TRBV28
j_gene: TRBJ1-6
d_gene: -
abundance: -
CDR3nt: TGTGCCAGCAGCGCCCGACAGAGTACCTATAATTCACCCCTCCACTTT
CDR3aa: CASSARQSTYNSPLHF

v_gene: TRBV18
j_gene: TRBJ2-7
d_gene: -
abundance: few
CDR3nt: TGTGCCAGCTCACCGCGGGGACAGCGAGCCTACGAGCAGTACTTC
CDR3aa: CASSPRGQRAYEQYF

v_gene: TRBV7-3
j_gene: TRBJ2-1
d_gene: TRBD2
abundance: few
CDR3nt: TGTGCCAGCAGCTCAACCGGGACTAGCGGGAGTAGTGAGCAGTTCTTC
CDR3aa: CASSSTGTSGSSEQFF

v_gene: TRBV30
j_gene: TRBJ2-1
d_gene: TRBD2
abundance: -
CDR3nt: TGTGCCTGGAGTCCAAGCGGGAGGCCCTACAATGAGCAGTTCTTC
CDR3aa: CAWSPSGRPYNEQFF

v_gene: TRBV9
j_gene: TRBJ2-1
d_gene: TRBD2
abundance: -
CDR3nt: TGTGCCAGCAGCGTAGACGGGAGGGCCGATTATGAGCAGTTCTTC
CDR3aa: CASSVDGRADYEQFF

v_gene: TRBV10-3
j_gene: TRBJ2-7
d_gene: -
abundance: -
CDR3nt: TGTGCCATCAGTGGTGGACAGACAGTGTCCTACGAGCAGTACTTC
CDR3aa: CAISGGQTVSYEQYF